This T cell receptor (beta chain) was profiled in a study of CD8 T cells in ankylosing spondylitis (dated by TCRdb to about 2017). Regarding the complete study: The study profiled T cell receptor beta repertoires in healthy donors and ankylosing spondylitis patients to find disease-linked TCR variants. Samples of peripheral blood were taken, and for ankylosing spondylitis patients, synovial fluid was collected as well. The full study cohort was made up of about 24 ankylosing spondylitis patients and 108 healthy donors.

This clonotype was counted many times. The antigen it binds to is not known. No much larger clone exists at a distance of one base, and base qualities are not known. From V the trimming removes 7 bases and from J it removes 0 bases, while the gene matches leave 5 bases of the junction unaccounted for. Spanning cysteine to phenylalanine, the CDR3 consists of 16 amino acids. CDR3 DNA only is kept here, 48 bases in frame from base 1. Sequencing instrument: Illumina HiSeq 2500. Quantitative 5'-RACE with molecular barcodes was the method used to prepare the TCR beta libraries. The paper's data handling went like this. A new computational method based on a probabilistic model of VDJ rearrangement was used to identify disease-linked TCR variants. Through fastp at Q25 and MiXCR, TCRdb rebuilt clones from the public reads, retaining in-frame beta chains. Rows are combined by CDR3 protein, so each entry shows the most common genes and DNA. V and J calls and clone size were set by TCRdb, not the authors. This sample is represented by about 220,000 distinct CDR3 sequences; 20% to 30% of them were singletons. The top ten constitute 6.6% of the sample.

Summary of the overall study and its limitations: Some TCR beta motif variants had previously been reported in synovial fluid and blood of reactive arthritis patients, which suggested common disease-initiation mechanisms. According to the report, matched synovial fluid samples from ankylosing spondylitis patients were significantly enriched for the disease-linked clones. In peripheral blood, the disease-linked clones were found at relatively low frequencies and had a CD8+ phenotype. Blood from ankylosing spondylitis patients appeared to be characterized by a TCR beta motif composed of 7 to 9 highly homologous amino acid variants.

Specimen: blood, either unsorted or a sorted T cell fraction (not recorded which). The receptor was isolated from a male donor with ankylosing spondylitis or in good health (not recorded which). This chain is built from TRBV12-3 or TRBV12-4 and TRBJ2-1, with 11 bases in between that match TRBD2. CDR3 loop: CASTRTSGLSYNEQFF. The DNA sequence is given as TGTGCCAGCACTCGGACTAGCGGGCTCTCCTACAATGAGCAGTTCTTC.